Below, 28 T cell receptor beta chains from the same sample are listed, as sequenced in a study of blood T cell repertoires in COVID-19. Assay: immunoSEQ multiplex PCR; the TCRdb copy retains only in-frame clones and omits some. The table records around 65,000 clones, approximately 91% of them present only once. Material for sequencing was peripheral blood. These receptors all stem from a human donor in a cohort sampled during active COVID-19.

The chain carries TRBV6-6 and TRBJ2-1, with TRBD2 matching over 8 bases. The V and J ends lost 5 bases and 12 bases, in that order; junction bases with no gene match: 3. Germline-derived CDR1 and CDR2 are MNHNY and SVGAGI (reference sequence). This CDR3 spans 11 amino acids. For the CDR3, the DNA is TGTGCCAGCAGTCGGGGGGGTGGGCAGTTCTTC. Its protein product is CASSRGGGQFF.

This chain links TRBV6-5 with TRBJ1-2; D ambiguous. Trimming left V 6 bases short and J 7 bases short, with 21 bases between. The germline CDR1 and CDR2 sequences are MNHEY and SVGAGI. This CDR3 has 15 amino acids. CDR3 sequence (DNA): TGTGCCAGCAGCCAAAAACCCGAGGGTGTTGCTGGCTACACCTTC. It is translated as CASSQKPEGVAGYTF.

The V call is TRBV27, the J call TRBJ2-7; 9 bases are a match to TRBD1. Germline V gene sequence: CDR1 MNHEY, CDR2 SMNVEV (reference sequence). The CDR3 has 14 residues. V was pared by 5 bases and J by 6 bases, with 8 bases of the junction left unmatched. In DNA, the CDR3 is TGTGCCAGCAGTCCCCGAGCGACAGGGGGCGAGCAGTACTTC. Translating it yields CASSPRATGGEQYF.

DNA for the CDR3: TGTGCCAGTAGTATAGTCGCAGCGGGAGCCTACAATGAGCAGTTCTTC. Translating it yields CASSIVAAGAYNEQFF. This rearrangement joins TRBV19 to TRBJ2-1; TRBD2 matches at 8 bases. The CDR3 runs to 16 residues. In germline, CDR1 is LNHDA, CDR2 SQIVND (reference sequence). After removal of 1 base from V and 2 bases from J, the junction contained 4 bases not matched to a gene.

The V gene is TRBV5-1, the J gene TRBJ2-7, with TRBD1 matching 7 bases. There are 13 residues in the CDR3. V trimming: 4 bases; J trimming: 4 bases; junction bases outside the gene matches: 5. Looked up from germline, CDR1 is SGHRS and CDR2 is YFSETQ. For the CDR3, the DNA is TGCGCCAGCAGCGCGGTGACAGGGTACGAGCAGTACTTC. Translation: CASSAVTGYEQYF.

Only one count was recorded for this clone. This chain joins TRBV24-1 and TRBJ2-5; tentatively, D is TRBD2 (5 bases). Trimming took 1 base from V and 2 from J, leaving 10 bases between them. Germline V CDR1 and CDR2: KGHDR, SFDVKD. The CDR3 consists of 15 residues. The CDR3 loop is CATSDFRRGQETQYF. The CDR3 nucleotides read TGTGCCACCAGTGATTTTAGAAGAGGGCAAGAGACCCAGTACTTC.

The rearrangement uses TRBV7-3 and TRBJ2-7; 9 nucleotides match TRBD2. The CDR3 sequence is 16 residues long. V shed 2 bases, J shed 4 bases, and the junction held 9 bases outside the gene matches. The V gene's germline CDR1 is SGHTA and CDR2 FQGTGA. The CDR3 DNA sequence: TGTGCCAGCAGCTTAGGGCCAGCGGGAGGCGCGTACGAGCAGTACTTC. The encoded protein is CASSLGPAGGAYEQYF.

The V gene is TRBV18, the J gene TRBJ2-3, with 10 bases identical to TRBD1. The germline gives CDR1 KGHSH, CDR2 LQKENI. The CDR3 contains 20 residues. Trimming removed 3 bases from V and 5 bases from J; junction bases left unmatched: 20. CDR3 residues: CASSPIGTGARVARGDTQYF. For the CDR3, the DNA is TGTGCCAGCTCACCTATCGGGACAGGGGCTCGGGTCGCGAGGGGAGATACGCAGTATTTT.

In this sample, this clone turned up a few times. The V gene is TRBV6-6, the J gene TRBJ2-1; TRBD2 might be the D (7 bases). Trimming shortened V by 3 bases and J by 5 bases, and 17 bases separated the two germline ends. The germline gives CDR1 MNHNY, CDR2 SVGAGI (reference sequence). This CDR3 has 16 amino acids. The DNA of the CDR3 is TGTGCCAGCAGTTATAGGGGGTTGCGGGAGCACAATGAGCAGTTCTTC. It codes for CASSYRGLREHNEQFF.

The rearrangement uses TRBV7-2 and TRBJ2-2, with D possibly TRBD2 on 6 matching bases. This CDR3 is built from 15 residues. Germline V gene sequence: CDR1 SGHTA, CDR2 FQGNSA. V lost 2 bases, J lost 7 bases, and 14 bases lay in between. The CDR3 region has the DNA TGTGCCAGCAGCTTAATGGTGGGAGGAGTCGGGGAGCTGTTTTTT. Translated, it gives CASSLMVGGVGELFF.

This clone is a singleton in its sample. V and J are TRBV7-6 and TRBJ1-2; tentative D call: TRBD1 (5 bases). The length of the CDR3 is 15 residues. Deletions cut 2 bases from V and 8 bases from J, with 18 bases between. Germline V gives CDR1 SGHVS, CDR2 FNYEAQ. The CDR3 here is CASSLRSSQGGGYTF. Here the CDR3 DNA reads TGTGCCAGCAGCTTACGTAGCAGCCAGGGAGGGGGCTACACCTTC.

The chain employs TRBV7-3 and TRBJ2-3; 7 bases are a match to TRBD2. Per germline, CDR1 SGHTA and CDR2 FQGTGA. J gave up 0 bases and V 0 bases, and 12 bases lay outside the gene matches. The CDR3 length is 19 residues. CDR3 in amino acids: CASSLTVLSVSGSTDTQYF. CDR3 DNA: TGTGCCAGCAGCTTAACAGTTTTATCAGTTAGCGGGAGCACAGATACGCAGTATTTT.

This chain uses TRBV9 with TRBJ2-4; D is perhaps TRBD2 (5 bases). The CDR3 consists of 16 residues. V was cut by 3 bases and J by 3 bases, with 16 bases left in between. Germline V lookup: CDR1 SGDLS, CDR2 YYNGEE. The CDR3 here is CASSDPTRRGKNIQYF. The CDR3 coding sequence is TGTGCCAGCAGCGACCCTACTCGTCGGGGCAAAAACATTCAGTACTTC. Together with reference TRBV9 and TRBJ2-4, the CDR3 gives the full variable domain: DSGVTQTPKHLITATGQRVTLRCSPRSGDLSVYWYQQSLDQGLQFLIQYYNGEERAKGNILERFSAQQFPDLHSELNLSSLELGDSALYFCASSDPTRRGKNIQYFGAGTRLSVL.

The CDR3 reads CATSEGLGEQFF. In DNA, the CDR3 is TGTGCCACCAGTGAGGGCTTGGGTGAGCAGTTCTTC. The rearrangement joins TRBV24-1 to TRBJ2-1; D ambiguous. Germline CDR1 and CDR2: KGHDR and SFDVKD. The CDR3 spans 12 residues. V gave up 4 bases and J gave up 9 bases, with 9 bases separating them.

The chain joins TRBV5-6 to TRBJ2-1, with TRBD2 matching 10 bases. The CDR3 runs to 16 residues. The germline CDR1 and CDR2 sequences are SGHDT and YYEEEE. V shed 4 bases and J 7 bases; nucleotides not matched to a gene: 11. CDR3 residues: CASSPNLAGGWNEQFF. DNA of the CDR3: TGTGCCAGCAGCCCGAACTTAGCGGGAGGTTGGAATGAGCAGTTCTTC.

The genes are TRBV28 and TRBJ2-7, with TRBD1 matching over 9 bases. In germline, CDR1 is MDHEN, CDR2 SYDVKM. V gave up 5 bases and J gave up 1 base; unmatched junction bases: 9. This CDR3 comprises 16 residues. CDR3 region: CASSLPDDRGSYEQYF. For the CDR3, the DNA is TGTGCCAGCAGTCTCCCAGATGACAGGGGGTCCTACGAGCAGTACTTC.

The genes are TRBV11-3 and TRBJ2-4, with 8 bases lining up with TRBD2. CDR1 and CDR2 (germline): SGHNT, YENEEA. V trimming: 5 bases; J trimming: 6 bases; junction bases outside the gene matches: 12. This CDR3 has 16 amino acids. The CDR3 reads CASSQREGRSGNIQYF. In DNA form, the CDR3 reads TGTGCCAGCAGCCAACGGGAGGGCCGTTCCGGAAACATTCAGTACTTC.

The V and J genes are TRBV28 and TRBJ1-6, with D possibly matching TRBD1 (6 bases). Looked up from germline, CDR1 is MDHEN and CDR2 is SYDVKM. The CDR3 loop spans 15 amino acids. V lost 5 bases, J lost 7 bases, and 15 bases lay in between. The CDR3 DNA reads TGTGCCAGCAGTACACCCGGGACATGGAATTCACCCCTCCACTTT. Translating it yields CASSTPGTWNSPLHF.

The rearrangement links TRBV11-3 to TRBJ2-7; TRBD1 agrees at 8 bases. Germline lookup yields CDR1 SGHNT and CDR2 YENEEA. Trimming cost V 6 bases and J 2 bases; bases outside gene matches: 9. The CDR3 has 15 amino acids. Here the CDR3 DNA reads TGTGCCAGCAGGACAGGGGACAGCTTAGCCTACGAGCAGTACTTC. This codes for CASRTGDSLAYEQYF.

The chain links TRBV2 to TRBJ1-3; D is unclear. CDR1 is SNHLY and CDR2 is FYNNEI in the germline V gene. This CDR3 spans 15 amino acids. The V end was cut by 3 bases, the J end by 0 bases, with 9 bases between. The CDR3 nucleotides read TGTGCCAGCAGTGAGCTCACGAGCTCTGGAAACACCATATATTTT. Translating gives CASSELTSSGNTIYF.

The chain links TRBV4-3 to TRBJ2-1; 7 nucleotides line up with TRBD2. Looked up from germline, CDR1 is LGHNA and CDR2 is YSLEER. J was trimmed by 4 bases and V by 4 bases; bases with no gene match: 7. The CDR3 totals 15 residues. CDR3 sequence (DNA): TGCGCCAGCAGCCGCGAGTCTAGCGGATACAATGAGCAGTTCTTC. Its translation is CASSRESSGYNEQFF.

The J gene is TRBJ1-6, the V gene TRBV6-6; 9 nucleotides line up with TRBD1. The junction had 5 bases not matched to a gene; V was cut back by 5 bases and J by 0 bases. The CDR3 is 17 residues long. Germline-derived CDR1 and CDR2 are MNHNY and SVGAGI (reference sequence). The CDR3: CASSQPGQGSYNSPLHF. DNA of the CDR3: TGTGCCAGCAGTCAGCCGGGACAGGGCTCCTATAATTCACCCCTCCACTTT.

The V call is TRBV4-1, the J call TRBJ2-5; D is perhaps TRBD2 (7 bases). V was pared by 6 bases and J by 3 bases, with 14 bases between. This CDR3 is 14 amino acids long. Looked up from germline, CDR1 is MGHRA and CDR2 is YSYEKL. In DNA form, the CDR3 reads TGCGCCAGCAGTGCAGGGGAGGGGAAAGAGACCCAGTACTTC. Residues: CASSAGEGKETQYF.

The V and J genes are TRBV11-3 and TRBJ2-1; 7 nucleotides agree with TRBD2. Germline assignment: CDR1 SGHNT and CDR2 YENEEA. With V trimmed by 5 bases and J by 0 bases, 7 bases remained unmatched. This CDR3 has 16 amino acids. The DNA for the CDR3 is TGTGCCAGCAGCCCCCAAGGCGGGAGCTCCTACAATGAGCAGTTCTTC. Translation: CASSPQGGSSYNEQFF.

For this clone: Other DNA variants within this sample encode the same CDR3. The genes are TRBV5-1 and TRBJ2-7; 8 nucleotides line up with TRBD2. CDR3 length: 15 amino acids. The trim removed 1 base at V and 3 bases at J, leaving 6 bases unmatched. Germline CDR1 reads SGHRS; CDR2 reads YFSETQ. CDR3 region: CASSLTSGRFYEQYF. CDR3 DNA: TGCGCCAGCAGCTTGACCAGCGGGAGATTCTACGAGCAGTACTTC. The whole variable domain, remainder taken from reference TRBV5-1 and TRBJ2-7, is KAGVTQTPRYLIKTRGQQVTLSCSPISGHRSVSWYQQTPGQGLQFLFEYFSETQRNKGNFPGRFSGRQFSNSRSEMNVSTLELGDSALYLCASSLTSGRFYEQYFGPGTRLTVT.

The V and J genes are TRBV5-1 and TRBJ2-3; TRBD2 is a possible D gene (6 bases). With 0 bases removed from V and 4 bases from J, the gap between germline ends came to 12 bases. Looked up from germline, CDR1 is SGHRS and CDR2 is YFSETQ. The CDR3 runs 15 residues. The CDR3 DNA sequence: TGCGCCAGCAGCTTGGGGTCGGGAGAACCAGATACGCAGTATTTT. As protein: CASSLGSGEPDTQYF.

The rearrangement links TRBV10-3 to TRBJ2-7; 8 nucleotides agree with TRBD1. This CDR3 spans 13 amino acids. V was pared by 10 bases and J by 2 bases, with 7 bases of the junction left unmatched. Germline V gene sequence: CDR1 ENHRY, CDR2 SYGVKD. This CDR3 reads CATQGDRTYEQYF. The DNA for the CDR3 is TGTGCCACCCAGGGGGACAGGACCTACGAGCAGTACTTC.

The chain joins TRBV4-2 to TRBJ2-1; D is unclear. CDR1 is LGHNA and CDR2 is YNFKEQ in the germline V gene. The CDR3 consists of 15 residues. V shed 1 base and J shed 4 bases, with 11 bases lying between them. CDR3 DNA sequence: TGTGCCAGCAGCCAAGCGCTAGACGGGTACAATGAGCAGTTCTTC. Translating it yields CASSQALDGYNEQFF.